The rows below give T cell receptor beta chains drawn from one sample of a study of T cells after yellow fever vaccination. TCRdb re-analysed the 5' RACE reads in MiXCR, keeping a single row per CDR3 protein. Of more than 80,000 distinct CDR3 sequences listed, less than 6% are singletons. Specimen: CD8+ T cells sorted from PBMCs, collected 10 days after the yellow fever booster vaccination. Receptors were obtained from a man between 18 and 35 years old who received the YFV17D yellow fever vaccine. The CDR3 runs from the conserved cysteine through the conserved F or W. A D gene is named only where the DNA matches it firmly. For some rows the clone size is stated as once, few or many, or as a class when expanded; others skip it.

V	size	J	D	DNA	CDR3
TRBV5-6	few	TRBJ2-2	TRBD1	TGTGCCAGCAGCTCGGACAGGGAAGACACCGGGGAGCTGTTTTTT	CASSSDREDTGELFF
TRBV5-5	.	TRBJ2-4	.	TGTGCCAGCAGCTTGGAATTCGGGGGAGGAAACATTCAGTACTTC	CASSLEFGGGNIQYF
TRBV7-9	many	TRBJ1-4	.	TGTGCCAGCAGCGCCCATGCAACTAATGAAAAACTGTTTTTT	CASSAHATNEKLFF
TRBV4-2	.	TRBJ2-7	TRBD2	TGTGCCAGCAGCCAAGAAGCTCCTCTAGCGGGGGATTTCTACGAGCAGTACTTC	CASSQEAPLAGDFYEQYF
TRBV12-3/TRBV12-4	.	TRBJ2-1	.	TGTGCCAGCAGTTTAAAGTTCAGCTCCTACAATGAGCAGTTCTTC	CASSLKFSSYNEQFF
TRBV12-3/TRBV12-4	many	TRBJ2-1	.	TGTGCCAGCAGGTGGGGGGTTAATGAGCAGTTCTTC	CASRWGVNEQFF
TRBV24-1	many	TRBJ2-3	TRBD1	TGTGCCACCAGTGATTTGAGGGACAGTCAAGATACGCAGTATTTT	CATSDLRDSQDTQYF
TRBV5-1	few	TRBJ2-1	TRBD1	TGCGCCAGCAGGCCGGGACAGGGGTACGATGAGCAGTTCTTC	CASRPGQGYDEQFF
TRBV19	few	TRBJ2-1	.	TGTGCCACCCGGACGGCGAACAATGAGCAGTTCTTC	CATRTANNEQFF
TRBV19	many	TRBJ1-1	.	TGTGCCAGTAGTATCGGGAGCACTGAAGCTTTCTTT	CASSIGSTEAFF
TRBV5-1	.	TRBJ2-5	.	TGCGCCAGCAGCTTTAACTCGCGCCCGGGGACCCAGTACTTC	CASSFNSRPGTQYF
TRBV4-2	few	TRBJ2-7	.	TGTGCCAGCAGCCAAGAATACGACGTCCCCTACGAGCAGTACTTC	CASSQEYDVPYEQYF
TRBV7-9	.	TRBJ2-5	.	TGTGCCAGCAGCTTAGGGGTCCTCGGGTTTACGGAGACCCAGTACTTC	CASSLGVLGFTETQYF
TRBV15	few	TRBJ2-3	.	TGTGCCACCAGCATAGGAGTTGGTGGCACAGATACGCAGTATTTT	CATSIGVGGTDTQYF
TRBV12-3/TRBV12-4	.	TRBJ2-2	.	TGTGCCAGCAGTTATCAGGCAACCGGGGAGCTGTTTTTT	CASSYQATGELFF
TRBV30	.	TRBJ2-1	.	TGTGCCTGGAGTAACAGCCAAACCTACAATGAGCAGTTCTTC	CAWSNSQTYNEQFF
TRBV29-1	.	TRBJ1-2	TRBD1	TGCAGCGTGACAGGGGGCGACGGAATTTATGGCTACACCTTC	CSVTGGDGIYGYTF
TRBV4-1	many	TRBJ1-1	.	TGCGCCAGCAGCCAAGATAACACTGAAGCTTTCTTT	CASSQDNTEAFF
TRBV10-3	.	TRBJ2-1	.	TGTGCCATCTTCCCCGGGGGGACATTGTACAGCTCCTACAATGAGCAGTTCTTC	CAIFPGGTLYSSYNEQFF
TRBV6-5	many	TRBJ2-5	.	TGTGCCAGCAGCTACGAAGAGACCCAGTACTTC	CASSYEETQYF
TRBV27	many	TRBJ2-1	TRBD2	TGTGCCAGCAGGGATTGGCGGGGGGTCTACAATGAGCAGTTCTTC	CASRDWRGVYNEQFF
TRBV7-9	few	TRBJ2-7	.	TGTGCCAGCAGTGCTGTGTCTAGGAACGAGCAGTACTTC	CASSAVSRNEQYF
TRBV19	.	TRBJ2-1	.	TGTGCCAGTACCGATGGCTCCTACAATGAGCAGTTCTTC	CASTDGSYNEQFF
TRBV6-2/TRBV6-3	.	TRBJ1-5	TRBD1	TGTGCCAGCAGTTATTGGACAGGGGCCGATCAGCCCCAGCATTTT	CASSYWTGADQPQHF
TRBV7-9	many	TRBJ2-2	.	TGTGCCAGCAGCTTACAAATAGGCTCTAACACCGGGGAGCTGTTTTTT	CASSLQIGSNTGELFF
TRBV12-3/TRBV12-4	many	TRBJ2-1	TRBD1	TGTGCCAGCGGCCCTGGACAGGTTTACAATGAGCAGTTCTTC	CASGPGQVYNEQFF
TRBV5-1	few	TRBJ1-4	.	TGCGCCAGCAGCTTATATAGGACAGAAAAACTGTTTTTT	CASSLYRTEKLFF
TRBV25-1	.	TRBJ2-6	TRBD1	TGTGCCAGCAGCAAGACAGGGGCCGGGGCCAACGTCCTGACTTTC	CASSKTGAGANVLTF
TRBV20-1	.	TRBJ2-7	TRBD2	TGCAGTGCTAGAGAGGGCGGGGGGGCCTACGAGCAGTACTTC	CSAREGGGAYEQYF
TRBV7-3	few	TRBJ2-1	TRBD2	TGTGCCAGCAGCTTTAGCGGGGGGGTCAACAATGAGCAGTTCTTC	CASSFSGGVNNEQFF
TRBV6-5	many	TRBJ2-5	.	TGTGCCAGCAGTTGGGGTACCGATGGCGGGGTGAAGGAGACCCAGTACTTC	CASSWGTDGGVKETQYF
TRBV4-2	.	TRBJ1-1	TRBD1	TGTGCCAGCAGCCGGACAGGGCTCGTCACTGAAGCTTTCTTT	CASSRTGLVTEAFF
TRBV15	.	TRBJ1-1	.	TGTGCCACCAGCAATAGTAGTACGGCCCCGCCCAACACTGAAGCTTTCTTT	CATSNSSTAPPNTEAFF
TRBV10-3	many	TRBJ2-1	TRBD2	TGTGCCATCAGTGAGTCGTGGGGCGGGGGGCCTAATGAGCAGTTCTTC	CAISESWGGGPNEQFF
TRBV12-3/TRBV12-4	.	TRBJ2-7	.	TGTGCCAGCAGTTTAGCACAGGGAACCCGCAACGAGCAGTACTTC	CASSLAQGTRNEQYF
TRBV4-2	.	TRBJ1-1	.	TGTGCCAGCAGCCAAGTCGCAGAGAACACTGAAGCTTTCTTT	CASSQVAENTEAFF
TRBV7-9	.	TRBJ2-5	.	TGTGCCAGCACCGACAAGCAAGAGACCCAGTACTTC	CASTDKQETQYF
TRBV20-1	many	TRBJ2-2	.	TGCAGTGCTAGTCAGGGACACCCGAACACCGGGGAGCTGTTTTTT	CSASQGHPNTGELFF
TRBV6-5	.	TRBJ1-1	.	TGTGCCAGCAGTTACTCTCGGGGAGCCAACACTGAAGCTTTCTTT	CASSYSRGANTEAFF
TRBV27	.	TRBJ2-1	TRBD1	TGTGCCAGCAGTTTACACCCCTATACAGGACAGGGGCCCGCACCATATGAGCAGTTCTTC	CASSLHPYTGQGPAPYEQFF
TRBV7-9	few	TRBJ2-1	TRBD2	TGTGCCAGCAGCAAATTACTAGCGGTAGTTTACAATGAGCAGTTCTTC	CASSKLLAVVYNEQFF
TRBV4-2	.	TRBJ2-1	.	TGTGCCAGCAGCCAAGATTCTAGTTGGTCAGCCTACAATGAGCAGTTCTTC	CASSQDSSWSAYNEQFF
TRBV29-1	many	TRBJ2-7	TRBD2	TGCAGCGTTGAAGGGCGAACTAGCGGGGGGACCGAAGGGTACGAGCAGTACTTC	CSVEGRTSGGTEGYEQYF
TRBV5-5	.	TRBJ1-1	.	TGTGCCAGCAGCTTGTTTGAGACCCGGACTGCGAACACTGAAGCTTTCTTT	CASSLFETRTANTEAFF
TRBV7-8	few	TRBJ1-1	.	TGTGCCAGCAGCCCCCCCGCAGGTTACATGAACACTGAAGCTTTCTTT	CASSPPAGYMNTEAFF
TRBV20-1	many	TRBJ2-1	TRBD2	TGCAGTGCTAGAGATTATGAACTAGCGGGGGCCCCGTCTGAGCAGTTCTTC	CSARDYELAGAPSEQFF
TRBV24-1	few	TRBJ1-2	.	TGTGCCACCAGTGATTCGTCCCCCCTAAGGAACGGCTACACCTTC	CATSDSSPLRNGYTF
TRBV19	.	TRBJ1-1	.	TGTGCCAGTAGTATAGTAGGGGATGAAGCTTTCTTT	CASSIVGDEAFF
TRBV19	.	TRBJ2-5	.	TGTGCCAGTAGTATCGGGTGGGGCGAGACCCAGTACTTC	CASSIGWGETQYF
TRBV27	.	TRBJ2-7	TRBD1	TGTGCCAGCAGTTACGCGACAGGGCCCTACGAGCAGTACTTC	CASSYATGPYEQYF
TRBV4-1	few	TRBJ1-5	.	TGCGCCAGCAGCCAAGTACCAGTGGAGCTTAGCAATCAGCCCCAGCATTTT	CASSQVPVELSNQPQHF
TRBV6-1	few	TRBJ2-7	.	TGTGCCAGCAGTAGGGTCAGCGAGCAGTACTTC	CASSRVSEQYF